The 24 T cell receptor beta chains below were found in one sample sequenced in a study of identical twins (dated by TCRdb to about 2016). Library prep was done by 5' RACE. These reads were obtained on an Illumina HiSeq 2000. TCRdb trimmed public reads at Q25 via fastp, called clones via MiXCR and kept in-frame beta chains. Every entry covers one CDR3 protein and lists the most common genes and DNA from its rows. Here the sample has more than 250,000 distinct CDR3 sequences; more than 6.5% occur a single time. The ten largest make up 2.1% of the sample. These records were also assigned to another study, of yellow fever vaccine responses in identical twins.

The sequencing sample was made of memory (CD45RO+) T cells sorted from blood. This specimen's cell subset or site label, interpreted: CD45RO+ enriched T cells. The source is a woman aged 18-29 years in good health.

The rearrangement links TRBV5-6 to TRBJ2-7; no clear D. The CDR3 consists of 11 residues. Trimming shortened V by 1 base and J by 6 bases, and 5 bases separated the two germline ends. Looked up from germline, CDR1 is SGHDT and CDR2 is YYEEEE. The CDR3 nucleotides are TGTGCCAGCAGCTTGCACAGCGAGCAGTACGTC. Protein product: CASSLHSEQYV.

This clonotype was detected ten times or more. The chain is built from TRBV12-3 or TRBV12-4 and TRBJ1-5; D not resolved. This CDR3 region has 12 residues. V gave up 8 bases and J gave up 0 bases, with 5 bases separating them. The CDR3 spells CASSFSNQPQHF. The CDR3 DNA reads TGTGCCAGCTCATTTAGCAATCAGCCCCAGCATTTT.

The CDR3 loop reads CAISESRTGLLNTEAFF. In nucleotides, the CDR3 is TGTGCCATCAGTGAGTCGCGGACAGGTCTGTTGAACACTGAAGCTTTCTTT. J is TRBJ1-1 and V is TRBV10-3; 7 nucleotides match TRBD1. The germline CDR1 and CDR2 sequences are ENHRY and SYGVKD. The CDR3 sequence is 17 residues long. V shed 0 bases, J shed 0 bases, and the junction held 7 bases outside the gene matches.

This clonotype was seen many times. The J gene is TRBJ2-7, the V gene TRBV28; 9 bases are a match to TRBD1. V lost 6 bases to trimming and J lost 1 base; unmatched junction nucleotides: 1. The CDR3 length is 13 residues. Per germline, CDR1 MDHEN and CDR2 SYDVKM. The CDR3 reads CASRTGGSYEQYF. For the CDR3, the DNA is TGTGCCAGCAGGACAGGGGGGTCCTACGAGCAGTACTTC.

This chain uses TRBV29-1 with TRBJ2-5; no reliable D call. CDR1 is SQVTM and CDR2 is ANQGSEA in the germline V gene. Trimming left V 4 bases short and J 5 bases short, with 14 bases between. The CDR3 loop spans 13 amino acids. CDR3 nucleotides: TGCAGCGTTGGGGTAGCTGTGAGGGAGACCCAGTACTTC. As protein: CSVGVAVRETQYF.

This clonotype occurred many times. For the CDR3, the DNA is TGTGCCAGCGTCCCTCGGGCAGCCCCGAATTCACCCCTCCACTTT. The encoded protein is CASVPRAAPNSPLHF. The V gene is TRBV28, the J gene TRBJ1-6; D is undetermined. V lost 8 bases to trimming and J lost 7 bases, with 18 bases between them. The CDR3 runs 15 residues. Germline assignment: CDR1 MDHEN and CDR2 SYDVKM.

In its sample, this clonotype was seen many times. The rearrangement links TRBV19 to TRBJ1-3; D is possibly TRBD1 (6 bases). The CDR3 runs 15 residues. The germline CDR1 and CDR2 sequences are LNHDA and SQIVND (reference sequence). V shed 4 bases and J shed 0 bases, with 10 bases lying between them. This CDR3 reads CASSTDSSSGNTIYF. The DNA for the CDR3 is TGTGCCAGTAGTACGGACAGTAGCTCTGGAAACACCATATATTTT.

This clonotype was counted at least ten times. The genes are TRBV5-1 and TRBJ2-1; tentatively, D is TRBD2 (5 bases). From germline, CDR1 is SGHRS and CDR2 YFSETQ. This CDR3 region has 16 residues. Trimming cost V 4 bases and J 0 bases, with 14 bases left between them. The CDR3 protein is CASSVIERSSYNEQFF. Written as DNA, the CDR3 is TGCGCCAGCAGCGTCATTGAGCGGAGCTCCTACAATGAGCAGTTCTTC.

The rearrangement joins TRBV11-3 to TRBJ2-3; 12 bases are shared with TRBD2. The germline V gene encodes CDR1 SGHNT and CDR2 YENEEA. The J segment lost 7 bases and the V segment lost 7 bases, leaving 9 bases of the junction unmatched. This CDR3 is 15 amino acids long. CDR3 sequence reads: CASTSTSGRSNTQYF. The CDR3 DNA follows: TGTGCCAGCACGTCGACTAGCGGGAGATCAAATACGCAGTATTTT.

This clonotype was detected many times. The V and J genes are TRBV28 and TRBJ2-6; 7 bases agree with TRBD1. The germline gives CDR1 MDHEN, CDR2 SYDVKM. This CDR3 has 16 residues. Trimming at V came to 5 bases and at J to 2 bases, leaving 6 bases not matched to a gene. The CDR3 reads CASSPSGQAGANVLTF. In DNA, the CDR3 is TGTGCCAGCAGTCCCTCTGGACAGGCTGGGGCCAACGTCCTGACTTTC.

This clonotype was seen more than once but under ten times. This rearrangement joins TRBV11-1 to TRBJ2-3, with 14 bases that match TRBD2. The CDR3 length is 19 residues. From germline, CDR1 is SGHAT and CDR2 FQDESV (reference sequence). J was trimmed by 0 bases and V by 2 bases; bases with no gene match: 7. The DNA of the CDR3 is TGTGCCAGCAGCTTACTTAGCTGGACTAGCGGGGGGAGCACAGATACGCAGTATTTT. Translating it yields CASSLLSWTSGGSTDTQYF.

The J gene is TRBJ1-6, the V gene TRBV19; D unresolved. The CDR3 is 15 residues long. V lost 6 bases and J lost 9, with 18 bases in between. In germline, CDR1 is LNHDA, CDR2 SQIVND (reference sequence). Here the CDR3 DNA reads TGTGCCAGTAGCCGGGAGGTTGGGGTTGGTTCACCCCTCCACTTT. Translated: CASSREVGVGSPLHF.

This clonotype was observed a few times. The V gene is TRBV11-1, the J gene TRBJ2-6; 11 bases match TRBD2. Per the germline V gene, CDR1 is SGHAT and CDR2 is FQDESV (reference sequence). The CDR3 contains 18 residues. V was clipped by 3 bases and J by 0 bases; unmatched bases: 4. The CDR3 loop is CASSLGLAAFSGANVLTF. CDR3 bases: TGTGCCAGCAGCTTGGGACTAGCGGCATTCTCTGGGGCCAACGTCCTGACTTTC.

This clonotype was seen at least ten times. The gene calls are TRBV24-1 and TRBJ2-2; D call uncertain. The CDR3 sequence is 15 residues long. Germline CDR1 and CDR2: KGHDR and SFDVKD. V was shortened by 4 bases and J by 7 bases, with 15 bases between the two germline ends. CDR3 coding DNA: TGTGCCACCAGTGAACCGGAATCACTCCACGGGGAGCTGTTTTTT. Amino acid sequence: CATSEPESLHGELFF.

As concerns this clonotype: A junction end diverges from the germline sequence, so it may reflect a read error. The rearrangement links TRBV3-1 to TRBJ2-4, with a tentative D call TRBD2 (9 bases). The length of the CDR3 is 15 residues. CDR1 is LGHDT, CDR2 YNNKEL, per germline (reference sequence). The CDR3 is CATSQGATSGSIQYF. For the CDR3, the DNA is TGTGCCACCAGCCAGGGGGCGACTAGCGGTTCTATTCAGTACTTC.

This clonotype came up many times. The chain carries TRBV20-1 and TRBJ1-2; no firm D call. CDR1 DFQATT and CDR2 SNEGSKA come from the germline V gene (reference sequence). CDR3 length: 15 amino acids. V was clipped by 0 bases and J by 7 bases, with 18 bases between them. CDR3 region: CSARDSLIPVGGYTF. In DNA, the CDR3 is TGCAGTGCTAGAGATTCTTTGATACCGGTGGGTGGCTACACCTTC.

This clonotype was seen ten or more times. This chain links TRBV9 with TRBJ2-1, with TRBD2 matching over 8 bases. V shed 4 bases and J 1 base; nucleotides not matched to a gene: 7. The CDR3 contains 16 residues. Per germline, CDR1 SGDLS and CDR2 YYNGEE. The CDR3 nucleotides read TGTGCCAGCAGCACCAGAGGCGGGGGGTCCTACAATGAGCAGTTCTTC. Its translation: CASSTRGGGSYNEQFF.

This sequence joins TRBV3-1 and TRBJ2-7; D gene uncertain. Trimming removed 4 bases from V and 3 bases from J, with 16 bases in between. The CDR3 totals 15 residues. The germline V gene has CDR1 LGHDT and CDR2 YNNKEL (reference sequence). The CDR3 region is CASSPRQAGYYEQYF. The DNA for the CDR3 is TGTGCCAGCAGCCCGCGACAAGCCGGTTACTACGAGCAGTACTTC.

The chain couples TRBV5-5 to TRBJ2-5; 8 bases agree with TRBD2. V shed 3 bases and J 5 bases; nucleotides not matched to a gene: 9. CDR3 length equals 15 residues. Per the germline V gene, CDR1 is SGHKS and CDR2 is YYEKEE (reference sequence). CDR3 sequence: CASSSLAGVAETQYF. The DNA for the CDR3 is TGTGCCAGCAGCTCTCTAGCGGGTGTAGCGGAGACCCAGTACTTC.

V is TRBV13 and J is TRBJ1-6; D is undetermined. The CDR3 has 16 residues. Germline lookup yields CDR1 PRHDT and CDR2 FYEKMQ (reference sequence). The ends were cut back, 5 bases at V and 6 bases at J, with 17 bases in the middle. CDR3 coding DNA: TGTGCCAGCAGCCAAACGCGAGGGTTCAGTAATTCACCCCTCCACTTT. It yields the protein CASSQTRGFSNSPLHF. The complete variable domain, with remaining parts taken from reference TRBV13 and TRBJ1-6, reads AAGVIQSPRHLIKEKRETATLKCYPIPRHDTVYWYQQGPGQDPQFLISFYEKMQSDKGSIPDRFSAQQFSDYHSELNMSSLELGDSALYFCASSQTRGFSNSPLHFGNGTRLTVT.

This clonotype has a count of ten or more. The chain combines TRBV4-1 with TRBJ2-1; unclear D gene. This CDR3 is 17 amino acids long. Per germline, CDR1 MGHRA and CDR2 YSYEKL. Deletions cut 0 bases from V and 6 bases from J, with 18 bases between. CDR3 DNA sequence: TGCGCCAGCAGCCAAGAACCGCTAGGTACTTCAGGCAATGAGCAGTTCTTC. It is translated as CASSQEPLGTSGNEQFF.

This clonotype has only a few counts. V gene TRBV7-7 combines with J gene TRBJ2-1, with a weak D call TRBD2 (7 bases). The germline gives CDR1 SSHAT, CDR2 FNYEAQ (reference sequence). Trimming cost V 4 bases and J 9 bases, with 10 bases left between them. The CDR3 consists of 12 residues. The CDR3 region is CASSSRGGEQFF. The CDR3 DNA is TGTGCCAGCAGCTCAAGGGGGGGTGAGCAGTTCTTC.

This clonotype was picked up a small number of times. The chain combines TRBV20-1 with TRBJ2-1; 9 bases align to TRBD1. Trimming removed 5 bases from V and 3 bases from J; junction bases left unmatched: 11. The CDR3 sequence is 16 residues long. The germline V gene has CDR1 DFQATT and CDR2 SNEGSKA (reference sequence). The DNA of the CDR3 is TGCAGTGCTTCCTCCCCGGGACAGGGAGGCTACAATGAGCAGTTCTTC. It specifies CSASSPGQGGYNEQFF.

The sample holds a few counts of this clonotype. The chain carries TRBV11-2 and TRBJ1-3, with D hard to call. The V gene's germline CDR1 is SGHAT and CDR2 FQNNGV. This CDR3 spans 17 amino acids. Trimming shortened V by 7 bases and J by 2 bases, and 21 bases separated the two germline ends. The CDR3 DNA is TGTGCCAGCACCCTGCAGAACACTCCCGCGCCTGGAAACACCATATATTTT. Its protein is CASTLQNTPAPGNTIYF.